The 32 T cell receptor beta chains below were found in one sample sequenced in a study of T cell responses to AZD1222 COVID-19 vaccine. Generated by immunoSEQ multiplex PCR, the TCRdb table keeps only in-frame clones and is missing some. The table includes more than 95,000 clones, 93% detected once. This material consisted of peripheral blood, taken on day 0 of AZD1222 vaccination. The receptors originated from an adult in good health.

The V and J genes are TRBV7-9 and TRBJ1-2; 9 bases map to TRBD1. CDR1 and CDR2 (germline): SEHNR, FQNEAQ (reference sequence). V gave up 4 bases and J gave up 5 bases; unmatched junction bases: 11. The CDR3 totals 16 residues. CDR3 loop: CASSSMSGTGPYGYTF. CDR3 coding DNA: TGTGCCAGCAGCTCAATGTCCGGGACAGGGCCGTATGGCTACACCTTC.

This clone appeared a single time. V usage is TRBV3-1 (or the pseudogene TRBV3-2) and J usage is TRBJ1-1, with D uncertain. Germline assignment: CDR1 LGHDT and CDR2 YNNKEL (reference sequence). The CDR3 contains 12 residues. Trimming removed 0 bases at V and 4 bases at J, with 3 bases between. CDR3: CASSQDGTEAFF. The CDR3 nucleotides read TGTGCCAGCAGCCAAGATGGCACTGAAGCTTTCTTT.

The chain uses TRBV19 and TRBJ1-1, with D possibly matching TRBD1 (5 bases). This CDR3 region has 13 residues. Germline lookup yields CDR1 LNHDA and CDR2 SQIVND (reference sequence). The V end lost 7 bases, the J end lost 3 bases, and 12 bases lay between the germline ends. CDR3 residues: CASTASGYTEAFF. The CDR3, as DNA: TGTGCCAGTACAGCTTCAGGGTACACTGAAGCTTTCTTT.

The chain couples TRBV30 to TRBJ1-3, with 7 positions matching TRBD1. Trimming cost V 0 bases and J 2 bases; bases outside gene matches: 1. Germline CDR1 reads GTSNPN; CDR2 reads SVGIG (reference sequence). The CDR3 covers 14 residues. This CDR3 reads CAWSVQGTGNTIYF. In DNA form, the CDR3 reads TGTGCCTGGAGTGTACAGGGGACTGGAAACACCATATATTTT. The full variable domain, completed using reference TRBV30 and TRBJ1-3, is SQTIHQWPATLVQPVGSPLSLECTVEGTSNPNLYWYRQAAGRGLQLLFYSVGIGQISSEVPQNLSASRPQDRQFILSSKKLLLSDSGFYLCAWSVQGTGNTIYFGEGSWLTVV.

The genes are TRBV6-5 and TRBJ1-5; D unresolved. The length of the CDR3 is 16 residues. From germline, CDR1 is MNHEY and CDR2 SVGAGI. The ends were cut back, 4 bases at V and 4 bases at J, with 17 bases in the middle. Here the CDR3 reads CASSFPGIELNQPQHF. In nucleotides, the CDR3 is TGTGCCAGCAGTTTTCCGGGAATAGAACTAAATCAGCCCCAGCATTTT.

The chain employs TRBV7-2 and TRBJ1-4, with D possibly matching TRBD1 (5 bases). V gave up 5 bases and J gave up 5 bases, with 12 bases separating them. The CDR3 is made up of 14 amino acids. Germline V CDR1 and CDR2: SGHTA, FQGNSA. The CDR3 protein is CASSKRRGNEKLFF. The CDR3 DNA follows: TGTGCCAGCAGCAAGAGGCGGGGGAATGAAAAACTGTTTTTT.

The V and J genes are TRBV9 and TRBJ2-3; D possibly uses TRBD1 or TRBD2 (5 bases each). The V gene's germline CDR1 is SGDLS and CDR2 YYNGEE. Trimming removed 0 bases at V and 2 bases at J, with 16 bases between. The CDR3 runs to 17 residues. The CDR3 here is CASSVAGRQHFTDTQYF. The CDR3 coding sequence is TGTGCCAGCAGCGTAGCGGGGCGGCAACATTTCACAGATACGCAGTATTTT.

The V and J genes are TRBV6-1 and TRBJ2-7; TRBD1 matches 11 bases. J gave up 3 bases and V 3 bases, and 4 bases lay outside the gene matches. Looked up from germline, CDR1 is MNHNS and CDR2 is SASEGT. The CDR3 is made up of 15 amino acids. The CDR3 spells CASSEDGTGGYEQYF. The DNA of the CDR3 is TGTGCCAGCAGTGAGGACGGGACAGGGGGCTACGAGCAGTACTTC.

This chain connects TRBV2 to TRBJ2-3, with D hard to call. V lost 8 bases, J lost 0 bases, and 6 bases lay in between. Germline V gene data show CDR1 as SNHLY and CDR2 as FYNNEI. The CDR3 is 12 amino acids. CDR3 nucleotides: TGTGCCAGCGGACGGAGCACAGATACGCAGTATTTT. This encodes CASGRSTDTQYF.

The rearrangement uses TRBV5-6 and TRBJ2-7; 8 nucleotides agree with TRBD1. Germline loops: CDR1 SGHDT, CDR2 YYEEEE. This CDR3 is 14 amino acids long. Germline trimming cut 4 bases from V and 4 bases from J; bases unmatched to any gene: 7. This CDR3 is CASSPDRVFYEQYF. The CDR3 coding sequence is TGTGCCAGCAGCCCGGACAGGGTATTTTACGAGCAGTACTTC.

This chain joins TRBV7-9 and TRBJ1-2, with a tentative D call TRBD1 (5 bases). Germline V gene lookup returns CDR1 SEHNR and CDR2 FQNEAQ (reference sequence). The CDR3 spans 16 residues. Trimming left V 5 bases short and J 4 bases short, with 20 bases between. The CDR3 sequence: CASSPPPGRPRYGYTF. As DNA, the CDR3 is TGTGCCAGCAGCCCACCCCCGGGGCGGCCCCGCTATGGCTACACCTTC.

The chain carries TRBV19 and TRBJ1-5; the D gene is possibly TRBD1 (6 bases). Germline V gene data show CDR1 as LNHDA and CDR2 as SQIVND (reference sequence). Deletions cut 4 bases from V and 5 bases from J, with 12 bases between. The CDR3 has 14 amino acids. CDR3 sequence (DNA): TGTGCCAGTAGTAACAGGGCCTTCTATCAGCCCCAGCATTTT. It is translated as CASSNRAFYQPQHF.

The gene calls are TRBV10-3 and TRBJ1-4; D unclear. This CDR3 contains 15 residues. V lost 0 bases to trimming and J lost 8 bases, with 13 bases between them. Germline loops: CDR1 ENHRY, CDR2 SYGVKD. CDR3 residues: CAISESMVGNEKLFF. The CDR3, as DNA: TGTGCCATCAGTGAGTCGATGGTAGGGAACGAAAAACTGTTTTTT.

The gene calls are TRBV3-1 (or the pseudogene TRBV3-2) and TRBJ2-5, with 10 nucleotides matching TRBD1. Germline V gene sequence: CDR1 LGHDT, CDR2 YNNKEL (reference sequence). Trimming removed 1 base from V and 5 bases from J; junction bases left unmatched: 7. The CDR3 consists of 16 residues. CDR3 region: CASSQGTGTGVETQYF. In nucleotides, the CDR3 is TGTGCCAGCAGCCAAGGTACCGGGACAGGGGTCGAGACCCAGTACTTC.

The rearrangement uses TRBV30 and TRBJ2-7; no clear D. Germline lookup yields CDR1 GTSNPN and CDR2 SVGIG (reference sequence). The CDR3 is made up of 17 amino acids. Trimming pared 6 bases from V and 0 bases from J, leaving 24 bases between. The CDR3 region has the DNA TGTGCCTGCAAGCGTGAATTTGCGGAAAGGAGCTCCTACGAGCAGTACTTC. This codes for CACKREFAERSSYEQYF.

J is TRBJ1-2 and V is TRBV28, with TRBD1 as a possible D gene (6 bases). CDR3 length: 13 residues. With 6 bases removed from V and 5 bases from J, the gap between germline ends came to 13 bases. The V gene's germline CDR1 is MDHEN and CDR2 SYDVKM. CDR3 sequence (DNA): TGTGCCAGCAGGAAGACCCAGGGGTATGGCTACACCTTC. This gives the protein CASRKTQGYGYTF.

This sequence joins TRBV18 and TRBJ1-1; TRBD1 agrees at 8 bases. V gave up 6 bases and J gave up 0 bases; unmatched junction bases: 9. Germline values: CDR1 KGHSH, CDR2 LQKENI. The CDR3 contains 16 residues. The CDR3 DNA is TGTGCCAGCTCTCGTCCCGGGACAGGAGTGAACACTGAAGCTTTCTTT. It is translated as CASSRPGTGVNTEAFF.

The V call is TRBV7-2, the J call TRBJ2-1, with D perhaps TRBD1 or TRBD2 (6 bases each). Germline V gives CDR1 SGHTA, CDR2 FQGNSA. This CDR3 has 15 residues. Trimming removed 0 bases from V and 4 bases from J, with 10 bases in between. In nucleotides, the CDR3 is TGTGCCAGCAGCTTAGCCCGGGGGACATACAATGAGCAGTTCTTC. This codes for CASSLARGTYNEQFF.

The V call is TRBV19, the J call TRBJ1-5; TRBD1 matches 7 bases. CDR1 is LNHDA, CDR2 SQIVND, per germline (reference sequence). J was trimmed by 1 base and V by 3 bases; bases with no gene match: 12. The CDR3 length is 18 residues. The CDR3 nucleotides read TGTGCCAGTAGTATTCAAGGGGGCTTTGGGCGAAGCAATCAGCCCCAGCATTTT. Translating gives CASSIQGGFGRSNQPQHF.

V and J are TRBV7-2 and TRBJ2-2; 7 bases map to TRBD2. CDR3 length: 17 residues. The V gene's germline CDR1 is SGHTA and CDR2 FQGNSA. V gave up 5 bases and J gave up 4 bases; unmatched junction bases: 13. For the CDR3, the DNA is TGTGCCAGCAGCCCTCCGGGGGGTCGGGTTGGCACCGGGGAGCTGTTTTTT. It encodes CASSPPGGRVGTGELFF.

This chain joins TRBV9 and TRBJ2-3; weak D call: TRBD1 (6 bases). The CDR3 is 15 amino acids. V was pared by 4 bases and J by 4 bases, with 16 bases between. Germline loops: CDR1 SGDLS, CDR2 YYNGEE. CDR3 DNA sequence: TGTGCCAGCAGCTTGACCCTCCAGGGGCCAGATACGCAGTATTTT. Amino acids: CASSLTLQGPDTQYF. Drawing the rest from reference TRBV9 and TRBJ2-3, the complete variable domain is DSGVTQTPKHLITATGQRVTLRCSPRSGDLSVYWYQQSLDQGLQFLIQYYNGEERAKGNILERFSAQQFPDLHSELNLSSLELGDSALYFCASSLTLQGPDTQYFGPGTRLTVL.

This chain uses TRBV7-2 with TRBJ2-5; D may be TRBD2 (5 bases). V lost 4 bases, J lost 5 bases, and 8 bases lay in between. The CDR3 loop spans 12 amino acids. From germline, CDR1 is SGHTA and CDR2 FQGNSA. This CDR3 reads CASSSGGETQYF. The CDR3 DNA reads TGTGCCAGCAGCTCCGGCGGGGAGACCCAGTACTTC.

The chain's CDR3 is CASSPLLFGSPLHF. In nucleotides, the CDR3 is TGTGCCAGCAGCCCCCTGCTGTTCGGTTCACCCCTCCACTTT. This chain uses TRBV7-2 with TRBJ1-6; D remains unclear. Germline CDR1 is SGHTA and CDR2 is FQGNSA. Trimming left V 5 bases short and J 9 bases short, with 14 bases between. This CDR3 contains 14 residues.

The rearrangement joins TRBV4-3 to TRBJ1-6, with D tentatively TRBD1 (6 bases). CDR1 is LGHNA and CDR2 is YSLEER in the germline V gene. Between the trimmed V and J ends, which lost 0 bases and 10 bases, there was a span of 19 bases. The length of the CDR3 is 17 residues. In DNA form, the CDR3 reads TGCGCCAGCAGCCAAGATGTCCCGATCGGAGGGGGATCACCCCTCCACTTT. Amino acids: CASSQDVPIGGGSPLHF.

CDR3 nucleotide sequence: TGTGCCAGCACCCAGGGGAATCAGCCCCAGCATTTT. Its protein is CASTQGNQPQHF. The chain joins TRBV28 to TRBJ1-5; a weak D match, TRBD1 (6 bases). The CDR3 extends over 12 amino acids. Trimming cost V 7 bases and J 4 bases, with 8 bases left between them. Germline V gene sequence: CDR1 MDHEN, CDR2 SYDVKM.

This clone appeared a few times. The V and J genes are TRBV21-1 and TRBJ2-1. TRBV21-1 is termed a pseudogene. CDR3 length: 18 amino acids. The CDR3 DNA reads as TGTGCCAGCAGCAGATGGGGTAGGCAGGGATTGGGGGTGGATGAGCAGTTCTTC. Translated: CASSRWGRQGLGVDEQFF.

The rearrangement uses TRBV20-1 and TRBJ1-2, with D hard to call. V was pared by 6 bases and J by 4 bases, with 9 bases between. The CDR3 runs to 11 residues. Germline assignment: CDR1 DFQATT and CDR2 SNEGSKA (reference sequence). The CDR3 loop reads CSARESYGYTF. The CDR3 DNA reads TGCAGTGCCCGAGAGAGCTATGGCTACACCTTC.

This chain uses TRBV9 with TRBJ1-1; TRBD1 matches 9 bases. Germline V gene lookup returns CDR1 SGDLS and CDR2 YYNGEE. After removal of 3 bases from V and 2 bases from J, the junction contained 5 bases not matched to a gene. The CDR3 has 15 amino acids. Here the CDR3 DNA reads TGTGCCAGCAGCGCCACGGACAGGGGTAACACTGAAGCTTTCTTT. Amino acids: CASSATDRGNTEAFF.

This clone appeared once. This chain connects TRBV5-1 to TRBJ2-1; unclear D gene. The CDR3 runs to 11 residues. Germline CDR1 reads SGHRS; CDR2 reads YFSETQ. With 1 base removed from V and 9 bases from J, the gap between germline ends came to 5 bases. The CDR3 loop reads CASSLLGEQFF. CDR3 bases: TGCGCCAGCAGCTTGTTGGGTGAGCAGTTCTTC.

The chain combines TRBV6-4 with TRBJ2-1, with 12 positions matching TRBD2. Germline CDR1 and CDR2: MRHNA and SNTAGT. V lost 8 bases and J lost 8; bases outside the gene matches: 7. This CDR3 comprises 14 residues. Written as DNA, the CDR3 is TGTGCCAGCGCTAGCGGGAGGGAGGGCGATGAGCAGTTCTTC. Translation: CASASGREGDEQFF.

V and J are TRBV28 and TRBJ1-4, with a tentative D call TRBD1 (5 bases). Germline V gives CDR1 MDHEN, CDR2 SYDVKM. Trimming cost V 5 bases and J 8 bases, with 12 bases left between them. The CDR3 has 13 residues. The CDR3 DNA reads as TGTGCCAGCAGTGAAGGGGCAAGCGAAAAACTGTTTTTT. The encoded protein is CASSEGASEKLFF.

The CDR3 region is CASSLLTLYGYTF. In DNA form, the CDR3 reads TGTGCCAGCAGCTTGTTGACGTTATATGGCTACACCTTC. V usage is TRBV28 and J usage is TRBJ1-2; D is uncertain. Per germline, CDR1 MDHEN and CDR2 SYDVKM. The CDR3 spans 13 residues. V was trimmed by 6 bases and J by 5 bases, leaving 13 bases between them.